The sequence of this T cell receptor beta chain was determined in a study of shared T cell receptors in the human thymus. The V segment lost 3 bases and the J segment 4 bases; nucleotides outside the gene matches: 12. Germline CDR1 SGHDN, CDR2 FVKESK. CDR3 length equals 19 residues. Produced via immunoSEQ multiplex PCR; TCRdb's table is partial and in-frame only. The table has approximately 730,000 clones, approximately 85% seen once. The sample was also reused in another study, on human thymus T cells.

This chain joins TRBV14 and TRBJ2-1, with 13 bases fitting TRBD2. This clonotype was obtained from a girl in the first two years of life with a congenital heart defect. Sequencing was carried out using thymocytes. CDR3 bases: TGTGCCAGCAGCCACCCGACTAGCGGGGGGCCCAGAACTTACAATGAGCAGTTCTTC. Protein sequence: CASSHPTSGGPRTYNEQFF.